This T cell receptor beta chain derives from a study of T cell changes during pregnancy in multiple sclerosis. The length of the CDR3 is 13 residues. The germline CDR1 and CDR2 sequences are LNHDA and SQIVND (reference sequence). The trim removed 6 bases at V and 5 bases at J, leaving 4 bases unmatched. Measured with immunoSEQ multiplex PCR; TCRdb has only the in-frame clones, and not every one. The sample records 72,000 or so clones, just over 90% being singletons. The specimen comprised peripheral blood, sampled in the second trimester of pregnancy. This TCR was recovered from a female donor with multiple sclerosis, enrolled in a pregnancy study. The chain recombines TRBV19 with TRBJ1-5; TRBD1 matches 7 bases. DNA of the CDR3: TGTGCCAGTAGCGGGGACAGCTATCAGCCCCAGCATTTT. Translating it yields CASSGDSYQPQHF.